This paragraph reports one T cell receptor (beta chain). Its antigen is undetermined. The V gene's germline CDR1 is SNHLY and CDR2 FYNNEI. Trimming removed 8 bases at V and 5 bases at J, with 13 bases between. This CDR3 is built from 12 residues. This sample is drawn from a study of CD4 T cells in relation to SARS-CoV-2 and coronaviruses. Study-level information: The negative reference was HIV-1 Nef peptide pool or peptide-free culture.

CD4+ T cells from unexposed donors were obtained before the COVID-19 pandemic (2011-2018). Isolation of CD4+ T cells took place after 10 days in culture. Findings and caveats of the study: The cross-reactivity analysis covered only spike protein, not other viral proteins.

TCRdb's table, derived via immunoSEQ multiplex PCR, lists solely in-frame clones and lacks some. The data show tens of thousands of clones, 65% to 80% seen once. The V gene is TRBV2, the J gene TRBJ2-7; D not resolved. This TCR was recovered from a human donor in good health. Sequenced sample: CD4+ T cells from PBMCs, cultured in vitro. Written as DNA, the CDR3 is TGTGCCAGCCGTAGAAATACTGACGAGCAGTACTTC. It specifies CASRRNTDEQYF.